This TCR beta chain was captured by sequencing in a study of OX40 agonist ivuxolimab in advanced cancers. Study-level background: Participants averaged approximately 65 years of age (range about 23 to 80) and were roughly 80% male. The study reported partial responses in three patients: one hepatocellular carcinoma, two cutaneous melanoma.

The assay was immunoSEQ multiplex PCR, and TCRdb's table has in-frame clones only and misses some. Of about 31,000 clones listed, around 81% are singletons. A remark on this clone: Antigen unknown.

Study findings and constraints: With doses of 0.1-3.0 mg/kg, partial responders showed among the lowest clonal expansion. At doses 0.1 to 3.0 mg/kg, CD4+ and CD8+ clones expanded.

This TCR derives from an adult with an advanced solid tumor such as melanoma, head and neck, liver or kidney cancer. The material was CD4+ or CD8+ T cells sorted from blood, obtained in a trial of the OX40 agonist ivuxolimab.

DNA of the CDR3: TGTGCCAGCAGAACGCGGGGACTAGCTGGTCCTGAGCAGTTCTTC. Translated: CASRTRGLAGPEQFF. The chain recombines TRBV5-6 with TRBJ2-1, with 9 bases that match TRBD2. This CDR3 comprises 15 residues. V lost 5 bases and J lost 9; bases outside the gene matches: 12. The germline CDR1 and CDR2 sequences are SGHDT and YYEEEE.